The clone carrying this TCR beta chain was observed a handful of times. Its cognate antigen is unknown. This specimen belongs to a study of T-cell reconstitution after alpha-beta-depleted transplantation in children. Germline CDR1 and CDR2: DFQATT and SNEGSKA (reference sequence). The CDR3 runs to 15 residues. Deletions cut 6 bases from V and 4 bases from J, with 18 bases between. Study findings and constraints: Several patients had high TCRbeta diversity at day 60; it came from surviving recipient T cells and thymic progenitors. Several hundred expanded graft clones reportedly gave rise to the alpha-beta T cells present about two months after transplant. One year post-transplant, T-cell counts and diversity were largely derived from T cells produced anew.

Preparing the TCRbeta library involved the use of unique molecular identifiers. TCRdb reprocessed the PCR reads via MiXCR and lists one record per CDR3 protein. This table has about 440,000 distinct CDR3 sequences, 43% appearing once. V and J are TRBV20-1 and TRBJ1-4; D is ambiguous. The sequenced sample was PBMCs, obtained before TCRalphabeta/CD19-depleted stem cell transplant. This receptor was identified in a girl aged 2 to 9 with aplastic anemia, due to receive a stem cell transplant. Here the CDR3 DNA reads TGCAGTGCCGAGTTGGACGGGCCGTTTAATGAAAAACTGTTTTTT. Its translation: CSAELDGPFNEKLFF.